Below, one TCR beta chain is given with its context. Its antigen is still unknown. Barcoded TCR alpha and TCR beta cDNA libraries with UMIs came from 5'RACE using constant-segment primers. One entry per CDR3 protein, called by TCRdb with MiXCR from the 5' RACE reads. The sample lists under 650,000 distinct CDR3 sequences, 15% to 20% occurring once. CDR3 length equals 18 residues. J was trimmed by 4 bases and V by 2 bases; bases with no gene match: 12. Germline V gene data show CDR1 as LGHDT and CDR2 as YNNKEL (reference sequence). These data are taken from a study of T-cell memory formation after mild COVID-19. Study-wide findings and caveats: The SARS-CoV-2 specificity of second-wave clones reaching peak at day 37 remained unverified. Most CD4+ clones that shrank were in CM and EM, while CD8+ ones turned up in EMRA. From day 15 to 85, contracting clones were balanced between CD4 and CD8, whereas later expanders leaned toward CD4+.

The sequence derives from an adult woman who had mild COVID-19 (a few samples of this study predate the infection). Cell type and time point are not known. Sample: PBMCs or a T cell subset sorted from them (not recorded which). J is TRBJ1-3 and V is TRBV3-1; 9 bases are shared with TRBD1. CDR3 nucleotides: TGTGCCAGCAGCCAACCCATTGGACAGGGGATCGGGGGAAACACCATATATTTT. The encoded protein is CASSQPIGQGIGGNTIYF.